These T cell receptor beta chains were read from a single sample in a study of cytomegalovirus exposure and HLA in healthy donors. Data came from immunoSEQ multiplex PCR; TCRdb stores just in-frame clones and leaves some out. The sample shows some 130,000 clones, 75% to 80% of them seen only once. Sequencing was done on a sample of PBMCs. These receptors all stem from a man under 40 in good health and CMV-seronegative. Each CDR3 is given with its conserved first and last residue.

>TRBV6-1|TRBJ2-7
CASSGSGMSSGISYEQYF
>TRBV7-9|TRBJ2-1
CASRYTGGPHNEQFF
>TRBV15|TRBJ1-5
CATSKGGRGYSNQPQHF
>TRBV28|TRBJ2-3
CASSSHLTDTQYF
>TRBV5-6|TRBJ2-6
CASSLALSGQPSGANVLTF
>TRBV5-8|TRBJ1-2
CASRRDRDYGYTF
>TRBV7-3|TRBJ2-3
CASSLLSTDTQYF
>TRBV18|TRBJ1-2
CASSPGRDYGYTF
>TRBV6-5|TRBJ2-2
CASGLAGGPPGELFF
>TRBV5-1|TRBJ2-7
CASSFSPSYEQYF
>TRBV6-5|TRBJ2-1
CASSYSERGEQFF
>TRBV7-9|TRBJ2-1
CASSSGTSGHVEQFF
>TRBV18|TRBJ2-1
CASSYTFRDSNEQFF
>TRBV6-1|TRBJ2-3
CASSERRGSYSGGPTDTQYF
>TRBV5-4|TRBJ2-6
CASSLFGETGANVLTF
>TRBV7-2|TRBJ2-3
CASSLEPHFADTQYF
>TRBV5-1|TRBJ1-2
CASRNTGGDHYGYTF
>TRBV6-5|TRBJ2-5
CASSLLAGEETQYF
>TRBV6-5|TRBJ1-1
CASSPPGDTEAFF
>TRBV11-1|TRBJ2-7
CATTGNSGSDEQYF
>TRBV6-5|TRBJ2-1
CASRGLAGVNEQFF
>TRBV5-1|TRBJ2-5
CASSPEGRGLYQETQYF
>TRBV7-3|TRBJ2-2
CASSLNLAGTGELFF
>TRBV5-8|TRBJ1-5
CASSLRGQLNQPQHF
>TRBV19|TRBJ2-1
CASSIQGLASSYNEQFF
>TRBV6-4|TRBJ1-4
CASSDGLQGRSEKLFF
>TRBV18|TRBJ2-7
CASSPNRGPGGEQYF
>TRBV18|TRBJ2-5
CASSPRRGDQETQYF
>TRBV5-1|TRBJ2-7
CASSLVGSGRGSYEQYF
>TRBV19|TRBJ2-1
CASTPSSGIYNEQFF
>TRBV2|TRBJ2-2
CASNGQGSGELFF
>TRBV19|TRBJ2-1
CASSILAGDNEQFF
>TRBV15|TRBJ2-7
CATSRVPSSYEQYF
>TRBV6-6|TRBJ2-3
CASSYAGGVDTQYF
>TRBV6-1|TRBJ2-5
CASSEIRDWGETQYF
>TRBV2|TRBJ2-1
CAIGQGRNNEQFF
>TRBV19|TRBJ1-1
CASSQRHLNTEAFF
>TRBV12-2|TRBJ2-5
CASRLLVEETQYF
>TRBV27|TRBJ2-1
CASRNREDEQFF
>TRBV29-1|TRBJ2-7
CSVAGGSYEQYF
>TRBV27|TRBJ2-1
CASNIGGISYNEQFF
>TRBV7-3|TRBJ2-2
CASSFGLHGGELFF
>TRBV6-5|TRBJ2-7
CASSYSSYPYEQYF
>TRBV5-1|TRBJ1-2
CASSLPPTGTNYGYTF
>TRBV5-5|TRBJ2-5
CASSLGQMIQETQYF
>TRBV30|TRBJ1-2
CAWSGVYWSRRGAF
>TRBV5-5|TRBJ2-1
CASSLVPGQQFF
>TRBV11-2|TRBJ2-7
CASRSAGSYEQYF
>TRBV28|TRBJ1-1
CASSSGQSTEAFF